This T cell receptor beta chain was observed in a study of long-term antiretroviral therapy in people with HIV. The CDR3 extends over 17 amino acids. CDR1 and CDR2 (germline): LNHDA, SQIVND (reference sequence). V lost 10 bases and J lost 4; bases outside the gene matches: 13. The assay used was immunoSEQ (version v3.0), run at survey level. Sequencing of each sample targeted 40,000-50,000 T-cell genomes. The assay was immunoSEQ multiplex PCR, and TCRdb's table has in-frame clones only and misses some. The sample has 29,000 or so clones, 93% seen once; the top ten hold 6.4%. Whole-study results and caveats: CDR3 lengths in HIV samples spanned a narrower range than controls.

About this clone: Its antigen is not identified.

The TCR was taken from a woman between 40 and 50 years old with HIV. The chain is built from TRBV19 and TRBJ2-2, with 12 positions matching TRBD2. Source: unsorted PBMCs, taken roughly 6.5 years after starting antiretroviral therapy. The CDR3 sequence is CAIMRTSGVPGTGELFF. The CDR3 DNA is TGTGCCATTATGCGGACTAGCGGGGTTCCCGGCACCGGGGAGCTGTTTTTT.